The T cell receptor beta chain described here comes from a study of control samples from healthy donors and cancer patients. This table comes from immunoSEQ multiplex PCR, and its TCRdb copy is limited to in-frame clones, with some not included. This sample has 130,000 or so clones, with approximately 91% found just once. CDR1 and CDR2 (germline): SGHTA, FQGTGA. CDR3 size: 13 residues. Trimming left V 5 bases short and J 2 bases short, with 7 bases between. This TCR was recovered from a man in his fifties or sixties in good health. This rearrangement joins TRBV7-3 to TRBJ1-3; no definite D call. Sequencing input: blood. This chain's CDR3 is CASSPGPGNTIYF. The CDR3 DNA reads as TGTGCCAGCAGCCCCGGGCCTGGAAACACCATATATTTT. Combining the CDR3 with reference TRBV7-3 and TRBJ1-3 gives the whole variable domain GAGVSQTPSNKVTEKGKYVELRCDPISGHTALYWYRQSLGQGPEFLIYFQGTGAADDSGLPNDRFFAVRPEGSVSTLKIQRTERGDSAVYLCASSPGPGNTIYFGEGSWLTVV.